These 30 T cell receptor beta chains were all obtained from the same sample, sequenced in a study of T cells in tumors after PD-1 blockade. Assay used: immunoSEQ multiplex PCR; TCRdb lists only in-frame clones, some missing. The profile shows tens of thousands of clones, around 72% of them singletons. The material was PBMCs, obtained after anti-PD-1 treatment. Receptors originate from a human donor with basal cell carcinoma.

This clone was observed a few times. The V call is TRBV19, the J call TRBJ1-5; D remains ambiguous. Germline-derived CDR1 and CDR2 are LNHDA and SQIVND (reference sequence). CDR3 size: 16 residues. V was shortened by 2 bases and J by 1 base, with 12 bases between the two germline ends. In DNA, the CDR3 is TGTGCCAGTAGTATATTTAGGGCGGACAGCAATCAGCCCCAGCATTTT. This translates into CASSIFRADSNQPQHF.

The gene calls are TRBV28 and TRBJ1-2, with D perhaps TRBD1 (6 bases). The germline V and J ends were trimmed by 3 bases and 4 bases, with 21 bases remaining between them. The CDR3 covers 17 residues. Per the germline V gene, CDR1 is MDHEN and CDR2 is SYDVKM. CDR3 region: CASSFETGTLISYGYTF. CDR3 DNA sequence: TGTGCCAGCAGTTTTGAGACCGGGACACTCATTTCCTATGGCTACACCTTC.

CDR3 bases: TGTGCCAGCAGCCGACAGGGATATGAGCAGTTCTTC. This gives the protein CASSRQGYEQFF. V is TRBV6-2 or TRBV6-3 and J is TRBJ2-1; 7 bases align to TRBD1. The CDR3 has 12 residues. Germline V gives CDR1 MNHEY, CDR2 SVGEGT. The V segment lost 6 bases and the J segment 8 bases; nucleotides outside the gene matches: 4.

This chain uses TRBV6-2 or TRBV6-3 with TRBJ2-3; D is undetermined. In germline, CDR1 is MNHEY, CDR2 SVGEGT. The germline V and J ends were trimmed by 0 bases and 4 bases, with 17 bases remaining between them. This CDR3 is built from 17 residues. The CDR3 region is CASSYSSSQLGPDTQYF. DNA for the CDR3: TGTGCCAGCAGTTACTCTAGTAGCCAACTCGGCCCAGATACGCAGTATTTT.

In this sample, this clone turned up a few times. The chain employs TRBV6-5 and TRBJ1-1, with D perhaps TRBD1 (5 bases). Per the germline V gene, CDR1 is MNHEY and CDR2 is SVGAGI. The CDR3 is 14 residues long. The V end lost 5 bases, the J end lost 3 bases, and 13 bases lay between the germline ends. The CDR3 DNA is TGTGCCAGCAGTCCCGAGGGACGGCACACTGAAGCTTTCTTT. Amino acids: CASSPEGRHTEAFF.

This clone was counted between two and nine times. CDR3 sequence (DNA): TGTGCCAGCAGCCCATTAGGACAGGGCGGCTACGAGCAGTACTTC. Translation: CASSPLGQGGYEQYF. V usage is TRBV4-2 and J usage is TRBJ2-7; TRBD1 matches 8 bases. The CDR3 contains 15 residues. CDR1 and CDR2 (germline): LGHNA, YNFKEQ. V lost 4 bases, J lost 3 bases, and 8 bases stayed unmatched.

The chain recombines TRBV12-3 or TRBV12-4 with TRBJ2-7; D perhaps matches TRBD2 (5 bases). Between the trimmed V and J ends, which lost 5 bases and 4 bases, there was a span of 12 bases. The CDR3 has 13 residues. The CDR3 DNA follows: TGTGCCAGCAGTCCCCGACGGGGTTACGAGCAGTACTTC. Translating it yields CASSPRRGYEQYF.

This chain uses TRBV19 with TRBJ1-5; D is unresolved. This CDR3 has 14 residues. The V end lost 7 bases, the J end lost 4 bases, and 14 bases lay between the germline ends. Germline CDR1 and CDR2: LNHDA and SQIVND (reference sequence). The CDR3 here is CASKTGERNQPQHF. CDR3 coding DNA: TGTGCCAGTAAAACCGGGGAAAGGAATCAGCCCCAGCATTTT.

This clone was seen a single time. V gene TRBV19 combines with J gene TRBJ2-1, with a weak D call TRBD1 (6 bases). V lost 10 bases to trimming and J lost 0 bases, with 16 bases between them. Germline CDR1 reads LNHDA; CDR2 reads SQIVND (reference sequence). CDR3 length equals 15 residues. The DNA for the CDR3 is TGTGCCAACGCCCAGGGGCAGAGCTCCTACAATGAGCAGTTCTTC. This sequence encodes CANAQGQSSYNEQFF.

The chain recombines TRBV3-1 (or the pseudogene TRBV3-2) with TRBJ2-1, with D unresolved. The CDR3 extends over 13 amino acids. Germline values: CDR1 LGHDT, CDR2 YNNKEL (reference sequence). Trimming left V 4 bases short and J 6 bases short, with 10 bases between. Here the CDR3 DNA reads TGTGCCAGCAGCCCGCGAGAGCTCAATGAGCAGTTCTTC. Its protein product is CASSPRELNEQFF.

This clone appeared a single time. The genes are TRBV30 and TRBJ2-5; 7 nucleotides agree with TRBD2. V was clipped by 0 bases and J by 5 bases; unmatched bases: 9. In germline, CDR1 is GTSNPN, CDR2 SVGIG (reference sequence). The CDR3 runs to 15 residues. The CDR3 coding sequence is TGTGCCTGGAGTGTACCGTTGGGGGGGTGGGAGACCCAGTACTTC. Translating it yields CAWSVPLGGWETQYF.

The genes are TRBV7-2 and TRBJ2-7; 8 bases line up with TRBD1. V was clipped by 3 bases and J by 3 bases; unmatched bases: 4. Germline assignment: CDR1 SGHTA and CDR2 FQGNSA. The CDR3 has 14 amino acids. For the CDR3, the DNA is TGTGCCAGCAGCTTCGACAGGGGAAACTACGAGCAGTACTTC. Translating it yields CASSFDRGNYEQYF.

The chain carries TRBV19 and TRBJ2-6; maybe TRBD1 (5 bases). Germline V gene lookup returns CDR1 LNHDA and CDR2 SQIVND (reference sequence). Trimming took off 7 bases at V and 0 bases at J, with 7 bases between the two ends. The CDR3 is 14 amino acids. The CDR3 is CASKDSSGANVLTF. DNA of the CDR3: TGTGCCAGTAAAGACAGCTCTGGGGCCAACGTCCTGACTTTC.

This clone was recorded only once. In nucleotides, the CDR3 is TGTGCCAGCAGCCACTCGGCGGAGAATAACTATGGCTACACCTTC. This codes for CASSHSAENNYGYTF. This chain uses TRBV3-1 (or the pseudogene TRBV3-2) with TRBJ1-2, with D unclear. From germline, CDR1 is LGHDT and CDR2 YNNKEL (reference sequence). The CDR3 totals 15 residues. The V and J ends lost 3 bases and 1 base respectively, with 12 bases between them.

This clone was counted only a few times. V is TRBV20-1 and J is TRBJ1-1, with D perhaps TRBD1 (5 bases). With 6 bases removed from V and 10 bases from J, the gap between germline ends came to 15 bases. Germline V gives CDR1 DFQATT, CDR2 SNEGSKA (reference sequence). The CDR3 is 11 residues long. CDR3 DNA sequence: TGCAGTGCGGAACAGGTTCTGGGAGCTTTCTTT. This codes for CSAEQVLGAFF.

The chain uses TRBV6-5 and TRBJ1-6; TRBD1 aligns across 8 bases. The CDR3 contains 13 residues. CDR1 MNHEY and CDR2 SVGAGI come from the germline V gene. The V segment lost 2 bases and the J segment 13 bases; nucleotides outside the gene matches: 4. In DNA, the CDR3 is TGTGCCAGCAGTTACGGGCAGGGGGCTCCCCTCCACTTT. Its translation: CASSYGQGAPLHF.

This CDR3 is CASSPGQGGNSPLHF. The CDR3 DNA sequence: TGTGCCAGCAGTCCGGGACAGGGAGGGAATTCACCCCTCCACTTT. This rearrangement joins TRBV6-5 to TRBJ1-6, with 9 bases lining up with TRBD1. The germline V gene has CDR1 MNHEY and CDR2 SVGAGI. Losses at the gene ends were 5 bases for V and 7 bases for J; bases not matched to a gene: 6. The CDR3 runs 15 residues.

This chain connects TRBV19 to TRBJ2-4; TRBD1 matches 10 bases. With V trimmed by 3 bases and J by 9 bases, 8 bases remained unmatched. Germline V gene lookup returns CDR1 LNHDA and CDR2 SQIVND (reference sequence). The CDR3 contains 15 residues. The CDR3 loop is CASSIDRGRVGIQYF. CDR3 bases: TGTGCCAGTAGTATCGACAGGGGGCGCGTTGGCATTCAGTACTTC.

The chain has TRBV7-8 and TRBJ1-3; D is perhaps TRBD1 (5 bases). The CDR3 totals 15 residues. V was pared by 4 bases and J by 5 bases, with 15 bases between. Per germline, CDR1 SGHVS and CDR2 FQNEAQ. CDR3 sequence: CASSSPKGLRNTIYF. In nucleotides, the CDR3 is TGTGCCAGCAGCTCTCCTAAGGGACTGCGAAACACCATATATTTT.

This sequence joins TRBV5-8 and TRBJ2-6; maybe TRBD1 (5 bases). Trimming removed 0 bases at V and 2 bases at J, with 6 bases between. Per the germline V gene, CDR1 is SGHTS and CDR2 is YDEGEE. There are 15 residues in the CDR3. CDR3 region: CASSLGRAGANVLTF. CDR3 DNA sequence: TGTGCCAGCAGCTTGGGCAGGGCTGGGGCCAACGTCCTGACTTTC.

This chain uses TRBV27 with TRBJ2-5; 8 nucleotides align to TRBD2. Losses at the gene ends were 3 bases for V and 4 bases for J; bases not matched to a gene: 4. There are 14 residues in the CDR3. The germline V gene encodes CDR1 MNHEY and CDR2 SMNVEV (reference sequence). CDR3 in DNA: TGTGCCAGCAGTTTCATCGGGAGGGGAGAGACCCAGTACTTC. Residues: CASSFIGRGETQYF.

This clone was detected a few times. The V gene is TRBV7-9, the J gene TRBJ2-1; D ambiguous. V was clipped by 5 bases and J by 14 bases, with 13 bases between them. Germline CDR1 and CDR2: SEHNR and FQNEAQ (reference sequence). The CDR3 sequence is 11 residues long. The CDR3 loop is CASSAEKRKFF. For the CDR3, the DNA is TGTGCCAGCAGCGCCGAGAAAAGGAAGTTCTTC.

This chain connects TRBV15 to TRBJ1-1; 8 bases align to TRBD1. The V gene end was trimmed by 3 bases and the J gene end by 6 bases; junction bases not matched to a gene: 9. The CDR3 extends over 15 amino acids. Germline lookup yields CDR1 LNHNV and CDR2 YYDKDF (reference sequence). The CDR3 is CATSRVPQGDPEAFF. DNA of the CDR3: TGTGCCACCAGCAGGGTACCACAGGGGGACCCTGAAGCTTTCTTT. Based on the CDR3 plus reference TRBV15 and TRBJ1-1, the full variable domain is DAMVIQNPRYQVTQFGKPVTLSCSQTLNHNVMYWYQQKSSQAPKLLFHYYDKDFNNEADTPDNFQSRRPNTSFCFLDIRSPGLGDTAMYLCATSRVPQGDPEAFFGQGTRLTVV.

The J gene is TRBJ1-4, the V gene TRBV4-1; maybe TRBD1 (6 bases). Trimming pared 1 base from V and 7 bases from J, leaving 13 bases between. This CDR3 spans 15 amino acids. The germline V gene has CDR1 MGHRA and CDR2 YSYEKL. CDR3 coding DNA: TGCGCCAGCAGCCAAGGGGCAGGGGAGAGTGAAAAACTGTTTTTT. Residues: CASSQGAGESEKLFF.

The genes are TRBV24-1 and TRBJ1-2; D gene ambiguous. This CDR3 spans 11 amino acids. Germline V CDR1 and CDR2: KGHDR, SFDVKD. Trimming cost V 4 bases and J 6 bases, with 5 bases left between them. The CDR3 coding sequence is TGTGCCACCAGTGACTTCGATGGCTACACCTTC. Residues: CATSDFDGYTF.

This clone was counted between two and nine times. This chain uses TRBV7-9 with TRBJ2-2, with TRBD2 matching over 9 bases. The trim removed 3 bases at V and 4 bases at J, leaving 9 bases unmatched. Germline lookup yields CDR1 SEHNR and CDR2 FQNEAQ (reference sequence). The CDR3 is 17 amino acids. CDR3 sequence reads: CASSFHFSGGGTGELFF. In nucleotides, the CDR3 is TGTGCCAGCAGCTTCCATTTTAGCGGGGGAGGCACCGGGGAGCTGTTTTTT. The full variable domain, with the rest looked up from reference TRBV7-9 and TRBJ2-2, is DTGVSQNPRHKITKRGQNVTFRCDPISEHNRLYWYRQTLGQGPEFLTYFQNEAQLEKSRLLSDRFSAERPKGSFSTLEIQRTEQGDSAMYLCASSFHFSGGGTGELFFGEGSRLTVL.

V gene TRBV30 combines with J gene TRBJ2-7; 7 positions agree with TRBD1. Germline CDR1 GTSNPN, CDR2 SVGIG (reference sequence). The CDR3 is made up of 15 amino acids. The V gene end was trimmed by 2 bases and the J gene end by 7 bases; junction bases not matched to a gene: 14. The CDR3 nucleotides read TGTGCCTGGAGTCTTCCCGACAGGGTGGTTGTTGAGCAGTACTTC. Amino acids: CAWSLPDRVVVEQYF.

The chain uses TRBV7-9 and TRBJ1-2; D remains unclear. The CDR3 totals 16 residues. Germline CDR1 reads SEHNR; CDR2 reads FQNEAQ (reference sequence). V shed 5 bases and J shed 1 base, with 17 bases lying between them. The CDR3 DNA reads TGTGCCAGCAGCCCATCCTGGACTTTCCATAACTATGGCTACACCTTC. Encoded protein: CASSPSWTFHNYGYTF.

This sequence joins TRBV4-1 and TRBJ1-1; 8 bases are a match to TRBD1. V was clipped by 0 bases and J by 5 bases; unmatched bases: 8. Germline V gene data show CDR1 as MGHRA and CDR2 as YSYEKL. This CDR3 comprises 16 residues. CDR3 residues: CASSQDIGQGQTEAFF. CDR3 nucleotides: TGCGCCAGCAGCCAAGATATCGGACAGGGCCAAACTGAAGCTTTCTTT.

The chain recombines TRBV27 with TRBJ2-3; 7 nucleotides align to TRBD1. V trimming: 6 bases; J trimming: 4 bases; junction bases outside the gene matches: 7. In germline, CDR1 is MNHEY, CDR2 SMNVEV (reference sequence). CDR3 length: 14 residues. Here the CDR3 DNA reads TGTGCCAGCAGGACAGGGTTTGGGCCAGATACGCAGTATTTT. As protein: CASRTGFGPDTQYF.